The source of this T cell receptor beta chain is a study of blood T cell repertoires in COVID-19. Assay used: immunoSEQ multiplex PCR; TCRdb lists only in-frame clones, some missing. Among more than 300,000 clones listed, 85% to 90% were seen once. V was pared by 7 bases and J by 6 bases, with 9 bases of the junction left unmatched. CDR3 length: 14 residues. Per germline, CDR1 SNHLY and CDR2 FYNNEI. This clone was seen only once. The chain joins TRBV2 to TRBJ2-1, with 7 bases fitting TRBD2. Sequencing was performed on PBMCs or T cells enriched from blood (not recorded which). The clonotype originates from a woman under 30 who had recovered from COVID-19. The CDR3 here is CASMGGIGGNEQFF. DNA for the CDR3: TGTGCCAGCATGGGGGGGATCGGTGGCAATGAGCAGTTCTTC.